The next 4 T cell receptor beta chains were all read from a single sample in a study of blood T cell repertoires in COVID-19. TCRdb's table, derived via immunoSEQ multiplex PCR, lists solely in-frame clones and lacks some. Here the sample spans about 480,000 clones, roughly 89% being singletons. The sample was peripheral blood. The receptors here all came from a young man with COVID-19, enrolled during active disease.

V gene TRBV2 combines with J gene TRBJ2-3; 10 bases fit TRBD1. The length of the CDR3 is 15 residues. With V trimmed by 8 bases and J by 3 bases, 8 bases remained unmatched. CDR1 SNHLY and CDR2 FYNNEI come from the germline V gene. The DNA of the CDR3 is TGTGCCAGCGCCCCTGGGGGACAGGGGACAGATACGCAGTATTTT. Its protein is CASAPGGQGTDTQYF.

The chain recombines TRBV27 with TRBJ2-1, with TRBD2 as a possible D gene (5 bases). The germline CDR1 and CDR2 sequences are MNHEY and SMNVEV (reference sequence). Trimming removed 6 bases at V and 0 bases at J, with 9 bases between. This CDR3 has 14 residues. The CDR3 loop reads CASRLGSSYNEQFF. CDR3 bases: TGTGCCAGCAGGTTGGGGAGCTCCTACAATGAGCAGTTCTTC.

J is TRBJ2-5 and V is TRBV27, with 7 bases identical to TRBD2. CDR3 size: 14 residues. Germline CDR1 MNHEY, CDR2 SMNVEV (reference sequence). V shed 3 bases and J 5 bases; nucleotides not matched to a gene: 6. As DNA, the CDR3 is TGTGCCAGCAGTTTGACGGGGGGAGTGGAGACCCAGTACTTC. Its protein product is CASSLTGGVETQYF.

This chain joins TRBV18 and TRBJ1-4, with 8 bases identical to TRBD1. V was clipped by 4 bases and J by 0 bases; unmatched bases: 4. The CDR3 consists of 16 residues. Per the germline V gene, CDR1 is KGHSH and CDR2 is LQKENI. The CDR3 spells CASSLGQGATNEKLFF. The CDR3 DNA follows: TGTGCCAGCTCACTCGGACAGGGAGCAACTAATGAAAAACTGTTTTTT.